A single sample is the source of the 20 T cell receptor beta chains below, sequenced in a study of T cell repertoires in cytomegalovirus infection. Using its own MiXCR run on the reads, TCRdb lists one record per CDR3 protein. The sample contains about 740,000 distinct CDR3 sequences, about 33% of which appear only once. What these receptors recognize is not known. The starting material was cultured PBMCs, obtained from culture after CMV antigen stimulation. The receptors shown here come from a human donor in good health (CMV status not recorded). Some clones in this sample may be carry-over from other donors' samples.

This clonotype was counted a single time. This rearrangement joins TRBV7-8 to TRBJ1-3, with D tentatively TRBD1 (6 bases). Germline V gene lookup returns CDR1 SGHVS and CDR2 FQNEAQ. V was cut by 4 bases and J by 0 bases, with 16 bases left in between. CDR3 length: 17 residues. DNA of the CDR3: TGTGCCAGCAGCTCACATAACAGGGTTGGCTCTGGAAACACCATATATTTT. It is translated as CASSSHNRVGSGNTIYF.

This clonotype occurred a few times. V gene TRBV6-2 or TRBV6-3 combines with J gene TRBJ1-2; possibly TRBD1 for D (5 bases). The CDR3 contains 13 residues. V lost 8 bases to trimming and J lost 8 bases, with 18 bases between them. CDR1 is MNHEY and CDR2 is SVGEGT in the germline V gene. The CDR3, as DNA: TGTGCCAGCGAAACGACAGCCGGTGGAGGCTACACCTTC. Translated: CASETTAGGGYTF.

This chain connects TRBV7-8 to TRBJ2-4; the D is unclear. Germline values: CDR1 SGHVS, CDR2 FQNEAQ. The CDR3 is made up of 11 amino acids. Deletions cut 1 base from V and 8 bases from J, with 3 bases between. In nucleotides, the CDR3 is TGTGCCAGCAGCTTAGAACACATTCAGTACTTC. This encodes CASSLEHIQYF.

The chain carries TRBV7-6 and TRBJ2-2; TRBD2 agrees at 8 bases. This CDR3 contains 15 residues. The trim removed 5 bases at V and 7 bases at J, leaving 9 bases unmatched. Germline V gene data show CDR1 as SGHVS and CDR2 as FNYEAQ. The CDR3 region is CASSEGLVRNGELFF. The CDR3 coding sequence is TGTGCCAGCAGCGAGGGACTAGTAAGGAACGGGGAGCTGTTTTTT. The full variable domain, its missing parts supplied by reference TRBV7-6 and TRBJ2-2, is GAGVSQSPRYKVTKRGQDVALRCDPISGHVSLYWYRQALGQGPEFLTYFNYEAQQDKSGLPNDRFSAERPEGSISTLTIQRTEQRDSAMYRCASSEGLVRNGELFFGEGSRLTVL.

The V and J genes are TRBV29-1 and TRBJ2-7; no clear D gene. The CDR3 is 13 residues long. V lost 2 bases and J 0 bases, leaving 8 bases between the germline ends. From germline, CDR1 is SQVTM and CDR2 ANQGSEA. CDR3 DNA sequence: TGCAGCGTTGAAAGGCCAGACTCCTACGAGCAGTACTTC. Translation gives CSVERPDSYEQYF.

This clonotype turned up a few times. The chain uses TRBV20-1 and TRBJ2-5; TRBD1 aligns across 7 bases. The CDR3 is 17 residues long. Losses at the gene ends were 3 bases for V and 5 bases for J; bases not matched to a gene: 18. Germline CDR1 and CDR2: DFQATT and SNEGSKA (reference sequence). As DNA, the CDR3 is TGCAGTGCTAGCCCGACAGGGCGCGGCCGGGGCTGGGAGACCCAGTACTTC. Translated, it gives CSASPTGRGRGWETQYF.

The chain combines TRBV4-3 with TRBJ1-2; D is unresolved. From germline, CDR1 is LGHNA and CDR2 YSLEER. V lost 3 bases to trimming and J lost 2 bases, with 19 bases between them. The length of the CDR3 is 17 residues. The CDR3 coding sequence is TGCGCCAGCAGCCAGGCCGCAGAAGCTACTTTGAACTATGGCTACACCTTC. This gives the protein CASSQAAEATLNYGYTF.

This clonotype has only a few counts. The chain has TRBV5-4 and TRBJ2-3; 8 nucleotides match TRBD2. Germline assignment: CDR1 SGHNT and CDR2 YYREEE (reference sequence). Trimming cost V 6 bases and J 2 bases; bases outside gene matches: 11. The length of the CDR3 is 16 residues. Here the CDR3 reads CASTTRGGVNTDTQYF. The CDR3, as DNA: TGTGCCAGCACCACCCGGGGGGGTGTAAACACAGATACGCAGTATTTT.

The rearrangement joins TRBV4-1 to TRBJ2-5; D is perhaps TRBD1 or TRBD2 (5 bases each). V lost 4 bases and J 5 bases, leaving 14 bases between the germline ends. CDR1 is MGHRA and CDR2 is YSYEKL in the germline V gene. This CDR3 has 14 residues. For the CDR3, the DNA is TGCGCCAGCAGCCGACAGACTACGGGGGAGACCCAGTACTTC. It encodes CASSRQTTGETQYF.

Many counts were recorded for this clonotype. This chain links TRBV7-8 with TRBJ1-1, with a tentative D call TRBD1 (6 bases). Trimming stripped 1 base from V and 5 bases from J, with 14 bases between. Germline V gene sequence: CDR1 SGHVS, CDR2 FQNEAQ. This CDR3 is built from 15 residues. CDR3 sequence reads: CASSLVQGRETEAFF. The CDR3 nucleotides read TGTGCCAGCAGCTTAGTACAGGGCAGGGAAACTGAAGCTTTCTTT.

This clonotype has only a few counts. V gene TRBV19 combines with J gene TRBJ1-1; the D gene is possibly TRBD1 (5 bases). V lost 5 bases and J 0 bases, leaving 13 bases between the germline ends. The CDR3 is made up of 15 amino acids. Germline V gives CDR1 LNHDA, CDR2 SQIVND (reference sequence). The CDR3 loop reads CASSDRGTVNTEAFF. The CDR3 DNA follows: TGTGCCAGTAGTGACCGCGGGACGGTGAACACTGAAGCTTTCTTT.

The chain carries TRBV10-2 and TRBJ2-7, with 8 nucleotides matching TRBD2. There are 17 residues in the CDR3. The V segment lost 5 bases and the J segment 0 bases; nucleotides outside the gene matches: 12. CDR1 is WSHSY and CDR2 is SAAADI in the germline V gene. The CDR3 sequence: CASSKFPVSGSSYEQYF. The CDR3 coding sequence is TGCGCCAGCAGTAAGTTCCCAGTGAGCGGGAGCTCCTACGAGCAGTACTTC.

The genes are TRBV18 and TRBJ1-6; D is unresolved. V lost 2 bases to trimming and J lost 10 bases, with 15 bases between them. The germline gives CDR1 KGHSH, CDR2 LQKENI. CDR3 length: 15 amino acids. CDR3 DNA sequence: TGTGCCAGCTCACCATATCCGGGAATAGGATCACCCCTCCACTTT. Translation gives CASSPYPGIGSPLHF.

This clonotype was seen a handful of times. The chain uses TRBV7-8 and TRBJ2-1; D may correspond to TRBD1 or TRBD2 (9 bases each). CDR3 length equals 17 residues. V shed 2 bases and J shed 4 bases, with 18 bases lying between them. Germline loops: CDR1 SGHVS, CDR2 FQNEAQ. The CDR3 protein is CASSLTGGAGGYNEQFF. CDR3 bases: TGTGCCAGCAGCTTAACAGGGGGCGCGGGGGGGTACAATGAGCAGTTCTTC.

The gene calls are TRBV7-9 and TRBJ2-2, with 9 bases fitting TRBD1. The CDR3 consists of 15 residues. Germline V CDR1 and CDR2: SEHNR, FQNEAQ (reference sequence). Trimming removed 4 bases from V and 2 bases from J; junction bases left unmatched: 2. The CDR3 sequence: CASSWTGANTGELFF. The CDR3 DNA reads as TGTGCCAGCAGCTGGACAGGGGCTAACACCGGGGAGCTGTTTTTT.

This CDR3 is CASRSDRASEQFF. The CDR3 DNA sequence: TGTGCCAGCAGGAGCGACAGGGCTAGTGAGCAGTTCTTC. J is TRBJ2-1 and V is TRBV6-2 or TRBV6-3; 7 bases fit TRBD1. Germline V gives CDR1 MNHEY, CDR2 SVGEGT. The junction had 8 bases not matched to a gene; V was cut back by 6 bases and J by 9 bases. The length of the CDR3 is 13 residues.

The sample holds a few counts of this clonotype. The V and J genes are TRBV4-1 and TRBJ2-3, with 7 bases matching TRBD1. V lost 1 base, J lost 3 bases, and 4 bases stayed unmatched. CDR1 is MGHRA and CDR2 is YSYEKL in the germline V gene. The CDR3 has 15 amino acids. The CDR3 protein is CASSQVGTATDTQYF. CDR3 bases: TGCGCCAGCAGCCAAGTTGGGACAGCTACAGATACGCAGTATTTT.

The sample holds one count of this clonotype. In nucleotides, the CDR3 is TGTGCCAGCAGATTTTCTGGGACCCAGTACTTC. This codes for CASRFSGTQYF. The chain is built from TRBV12-3 or TRBV12-4 and TRBJ2-5; the D is unclear. The CDR3 runs to 11 residues. The germline V and J ends were trimmed by 6 bases and 7 bases, with 9 bases remaining between them.

This clonotype was counted only a few times. The rearrangement uses TRBV29-1 and TRBJ1-1; D is perhaps TRBD1 (5 bases). Trimming removed 7 bases at V and 4 bases at J, with 16 bases between. CDR3 length: 13 residues. Germline V CDR1 and CDR2: SQVTM, ANQGSEA. CDR3 sequence: CSAVGGLGTEAFF. CDR3 DNA: TGCAGCGCAGTTGGGGGTTTAGGCACTGAAGCTTTCTTT.

This sequence joins TRBV24-1 and TRBJ2-3, with 8 bases matching TRBD2. Germline lookup yields CDR1 KGHDR and CDR2 SFDVKD. This CDR3 has 16 amino acids. Germline trimming cut 5 bases from V and 5 bases from J; bases unmatched to any gene: 11. CDR3 sequence: CATSGEPGLGGDTQYF. For the CDR3, the DNA is TGTGCCACCAGTGGGGAGCCGGGACTAGGAGGAGATACGCAGTATTTT.